A single sample gave rise to the 20 T cell receptor beta chains below, sequenced in a study of shared clonotypes between healthy human individuals. Assay used: immunoSEQ multiplex PCR; TCRdb lists only in-frame clones, some missing. The sample contains some 1,900,000 clones, about 95% of which appear only once. It was CD45RO-negative cells, positively selected for CCR7, that made up naive CD8 cells, with terminally differentiated effector memory CD45RA+ cells excluded. The specimen was naive CD8+ T cells sorted from blood. Receptors originate from a young man in good health.

Here the CDR3 DNA reads TGTGCCATCAGTAGGCGGACGGAAGGGACTAGCGGGCCCACCTACGAGCAGTACTTC. Its protein product is CAISRRTEGTSGPTYEQYF. This chain links TRBV10-3 with TRBJ2-7, with 12 bases matching TRBD2. The CDR3 has 19 residues. The V segment lost 5 bases and the J segment 2 bases; nucleotides outside the gene matches: 16. From germline, CDR1 is ENHRY and CDR2 SYGVKD.

The V call is TRBV6-5, the J call TRBJ2-3, with 14 positions matching TRBD2. The V gene's germline CDR1 is MNHEY and CDR2 SVGAGI. J gave up 5 bases and V 4 bases, and 5 bases lay outside the gene matches. The CDR3 totals 16 residues. The CDR3 nucleotides read TGTGCCAGCAGTTCCCCGGGACTAGCGGGGGTAGATACGCAGTATTTT. Amino acid sequence: CASSSPGLAGVDTQYF.

J is TRBJ2-7 and V is TRBV5-1, with D maybe TRBD2 (5 bases). CDR1 and CDR2 from the germline V gene are SGHRS and YFSETQ. V lost 2 bases to trimming and J lost 2 bases, with 14 bases between them. CDR3 length: 15 amino acids. CDR3 sequence (DNA): TGCGCCAGCAGCTTACTCTACGGGGTCCCCTACGAGCAGTACTTC. Protein sequence: CASSLLYGVPYEQYF.

V is TRBV15 and J is TRBJ2-7; D tentatively reads TRBD1 or TRBD2 (5 bases each). V was cut by 2 bases and J by 0 bases, with 14 bases left in between. The CDR3 has 16 amino acids. Germline assignment: CDR1 LNHNV and CDR2 YYDKDF (reference sequence). The CDR3 here is CATSRTRDPSSYEQYF. The CDR3 DNA follows: TGTGCCACCAGCAGAACCCGGGACCCGAGCTCCTACGAGCAGTACTTC.

The J gene is TRBJ1-1, the V gene TRBV4-1; TRBD1 aligns across 8 bases. Germline V gene lookup returns CDR1 MGHRA and CDR2 YSYEKL. The CDR3 consists of 18 residues. Trimming cost V 0 bases and J 6 bases; bases outside gene matches: 15. DNA of the CDR3: TGCGCCAGCAGCCAAGAAGCAGGGGGCTCTCCGCGGCGCGCTGAAGCTTTCTTT. It is translated as CASSQEAGGSPRRAEAFF.

V usage is TRBV5-5 and J usage is TRBJ2-7; the D is unclear. Trimming cost V 4 bases and J 7 bases, with 15 bases left between them. The CDR3 is made up of 13 amino acids. Per the germline V gene, CDR1 is SGHKS and CDR2 is YYEKEE (reference sequence). The CDR3 DNA sequence: TGTGCCAGCAGCACGGGCCCGGTTGGGGAGCAGTACTTC. It codes for CASSTGPVGEQYF.

For this clone: An end of the junction does not agree with germline; a read error may underlie this. Other DNA sequences in the same sample also yield this CDR3. The chain's CDR3 is CASSLLREDTQYF. For the CDR3, the DNA is TGTGCTAGCAGCTTGTTAAGGGAAGATACGCAGTATTTT. The V call is TRBV5-6, the J call TRBJ2-3, with D uncertain. The CDR3 has 13 amino acids. The germline gives CDR1 SGHDT, CDR2 YYEEEE.

This clone showed up just once. Other DNA variants within this sample encode the same CDR3. The DNA for the CDR3 is TGTGCCAGCAGCGTATGGGGGAATGAGCAGTTCTTC. Protein product: CASSVWGNEQFF. This chain joins TRBV9 and TRBJ2-1; D tentatively reads TRBD1 or TRBD2 (5 bases each). Germline V gives CDR1 SGDLS, CDR2 YYNGEE. The germline V and J ends were trimmed by 1 base and 7 bases, with 6 bases remaining between them. CDR3 length equals 12 residues. Filled out from reference TRBV9 and TRBJ2-1, the complete variable domain reads DSGVTQTPKHLITATGQRVTLRCSPRSGDLSVYWYQQSLDQGLQFLIQYYNGEERAKGNILERFSAQQFPDLHSELNLSSLELGDSALYFCASSVWGNEQFFGPGTRLTVL.

This clone was counted a single time. V gene TRBV29-1 combines with J gene TRBJ2-7, with no clear D. Germline loops: CDR1 SQVTM, CDR2 ANQGSEA. Trimming removed 6 bases from V and 3 bases from J, with 15 bases in between. The CDR3 is made up of 13 amino acids. CDR3 protein: CSVTDQTNYEQYF. The CDR3 region has the DNA TGCAGCGTCACAGACCAAACCAACTACGAGCAGTACTTC.

This rearrangement joins TRBV9 to TRBJ2-1; no reliable D call. Per germline, CDR1 SGDLS and CDR2 YYNGEE. The ends were cut back, 0 bases at V and 5 bases at J, with 15 bases in the middle. This CDR3 spans 16 amino acids. For the CDR3, the DNA is TGTGCCAGCAGCGTAGTGTGGGCATCACCAGACAATGAGCAGTTCTTC. It specifies CASSVVWASPDNEQFF.

CDR3 region: CASSLERGAEQYF. The CDR3 nucleotides are TGTGCCAGCAGCTTAGAAAGGGGTGCCGAGCAGTACTTC. The chain carries TRBV11-2 and TRBJ2-7; D possibly corresponds to TRBD1 (5 bases). The CDR3 has 13 amino acids. Trimming left V 0 bases short and J 6 bases short, with 9 bases between. The germline gives CDR1 SGHAT, CDR2 FQNNGV.

Note on this clone: Other DNA variants within this sample encode the same CDR3. The V call is TRBV5-6, the J call TRBJ2-7, with 7 bases lining up with TRBD2. The germline V gene has CDR1 SGHDT and CDR2 YYEEEE. The CDR3 has 13 residues. With V trimmed by 3 bases and J by 4 bases, 4 bases remained unmatched. The CDR3, as DNA: TGTGCCAGCAGCTCGGGGACTACATACGAGCAGTACTTC. As protein: CASSSGTTYEQYF.

The J gene is TRBJ1-5, the V gene TRBV27, with D perhaps TRBD1 (5 bases). Looked up from germline, CDR1 is MNHEY and CDR2 is SMNVEV (reference sequence). This CDR3 region has 15 residues. V was pared by 6 bases and J by 0 bases, with 12 bases between. The CDR3 DNA reads TGTGCCAGCAGCTCCCGGGGGAATAGCAATCAGCCCCAGCATTTT. This sequence encodes CASSSRGNSNQPQHF.

The chain is built from TRBV7-9 and TRBJ1-2; 7 nucleotides align to TRBD1. Germline-derived CDR1 and CDR2 are SEHNR and FQNEAQ (reference sequence). This CDR3 has 15 residues. The trim removed 6 bases at V and 1 base at J, leaving 8 bases unmatched. The CDR3 DNA reads TGTGCCAGCAGGGGGGGGACAGAGTTTAACTATGGCTACACCTTC. It translates to CASRGGTEFNYGYTF.

The sample holds a few counts of this clone. The DNA of the CDR3 is TGTGCCAGCGACGGACACAATCAGCCCCAGCATTTT. Protein product: CASDGHNQPQHF. The J gene is TRBJ1-5, the V gene TRBV28, with D perhaps matching TRBD1 (5 bases). Germline values: CDR1 MDHEN, CDR2 SYDVKM. Trimming took off 8 bases at V and 3 bases at J, with 8 bases between the two ends. CDR3 length: 12 residues.

The chain is built from TRBV9 and TRBJ1-2; TRBD1 matches at 8 bases. The ends lost 1 base at V and 4 bases at J; junction bases unmatched: 9. CDR1 is SGDLS, CDR2 YYNGEE, per germline. CDR3 size: 16 residues. The CDR3 DNA reads as TGTGCCAGCAGCGTAACCGGGACAGGCGACATCTATGGCTACACCTTC. It encodes CASSVTGTGDIYGYTF. Full variable domain (missing parts from reference TRBV9 and TRBJ1-2): DSGVTQTPKHLITATGQRVTLRCSPRSGDLSVYWYQQSLDQGLQFLIQYYNGEERAKGNILERFSAQQFPDLHSELNLSSLELGDSALYFCASSVTGTGDIYGYTFGSGTRLTVV.

J is TRBJ1-2 and V is TRBV10-3; 8 nucleotides match TRBD1. V gave up 0 bases and J gave up 6 bases; unmatched junction bases: 9. CDR1 is ENHRY and CDR2 is SYGVKD in the germline V gene. The CDR3 has 16 amino acids. CDR3 coding DNA: TGTGCCATCAGTGAGTCCGTGGACAGGGCATCAAATGGCTACACCTTC. Translating it yields CAISESVDRASNGYTF.

The chain is built from TRBV29-1 and TRBJ1-3, with a tentative D call TRBD1 (5 bases). Germline V gives CDR1 SQVTM, CDR2 ANQGSEA. With 7 bases removed from V and 0 bases from J, the gap between germline ends came to 13 bases. CDR3 length equals 14 residues. The CDR3 reads CSGGEGLSGNTIYF. The CDR3 region has the DNA TGCAGCGGGGGTGAGGGGCTCTCTGGAAACACCATATATTTT.

This chain connects TRBV30 to TRBJ2-5; D uncertain. CDR3 size: 15 residues. Germline-derived CDR1 and CDR2 are GTSNPN and SVGIG (reference sequence). V was cut by 1 base and J by 4 bases, with 16 bases left in between. CDR3 in amino acids: CAWSALRLPGETQYF. In DNA, the CDR3 is TGTGCCTGGAGTGCTCTCCGGCTGCCGGGAGAGACCCAGTACTTC.

This chain connects TRBV7-2 to TRBJ2-5, with 7 nucleotides matching TRBD2. From germline, CDR1 is SGHTA and CDR2 FQGNSA. V lost 5 bases to trimming and J lost 5 bases; unmatched junction nucleotides: 11. The CDR3 spans 15 residues. The CDR3 bases are TGTGCCAGCAGCCTCGGGGGGACGGACGGGGAGACCCAGTACTTC. Its translation is CASSLGGTDGETQYF.